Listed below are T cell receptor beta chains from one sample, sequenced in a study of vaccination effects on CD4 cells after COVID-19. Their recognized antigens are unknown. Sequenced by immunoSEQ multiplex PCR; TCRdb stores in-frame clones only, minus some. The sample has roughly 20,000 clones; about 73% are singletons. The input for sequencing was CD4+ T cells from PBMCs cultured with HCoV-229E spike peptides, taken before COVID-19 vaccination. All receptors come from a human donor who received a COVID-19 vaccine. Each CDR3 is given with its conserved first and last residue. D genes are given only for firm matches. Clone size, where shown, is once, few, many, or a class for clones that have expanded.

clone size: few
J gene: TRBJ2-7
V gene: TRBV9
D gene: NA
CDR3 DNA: TGTGCCAGCAGCGTAGCTATCGGTTACGAGCAGTACTTC
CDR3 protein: CASSVAIGYEQYF

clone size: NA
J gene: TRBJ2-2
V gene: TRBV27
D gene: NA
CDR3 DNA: TGTGCCAGCAGTTTAGCAGGGCCCGGGGAGCTGTTTTTT
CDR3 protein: CASSLAGPGELFF

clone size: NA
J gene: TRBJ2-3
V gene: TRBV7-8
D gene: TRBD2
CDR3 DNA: TGTGCCAGCAGCTTCCCTGGGCTAGCGGGAGTAGATACGCAGTATTTT
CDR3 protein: CASSFPGLAGVDTQYF

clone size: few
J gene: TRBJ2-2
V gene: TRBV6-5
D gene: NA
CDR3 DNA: TGTGCCAGCCGCACGACGGGAGTGGACACCGGGGAGCTGTTTTTT
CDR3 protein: CASRTTGVDTGELFF

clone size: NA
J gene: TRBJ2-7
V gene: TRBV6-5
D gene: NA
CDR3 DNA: TGTGCCAGCAGGTCAGGGGACTCCTACGAGCAGTACTTC
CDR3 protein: CASRSGDSYEQYF

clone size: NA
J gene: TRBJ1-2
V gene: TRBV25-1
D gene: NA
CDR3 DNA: TGTGCCAGCAGTGAGACGGGCAGCAATGGCTACACCTTC
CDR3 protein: CASSETGSNGYTF

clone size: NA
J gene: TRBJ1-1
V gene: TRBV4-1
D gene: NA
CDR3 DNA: TGCGCCAGCAGCCAATCGCAAGGGGTCCTGAACACTGAAGCTTTCTTT
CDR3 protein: CASSQSQGVLNTEAFF

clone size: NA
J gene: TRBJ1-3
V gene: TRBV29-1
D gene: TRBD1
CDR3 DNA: TGCAGCGCCGGACAGGGGGCGCTTGGAAACACCATATATTTT
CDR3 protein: CSAGQGALGNTIYF

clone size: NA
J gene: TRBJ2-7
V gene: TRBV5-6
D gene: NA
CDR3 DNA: TGTGCCAGCAGCGAGGGGTACGAGCAGTACTTC
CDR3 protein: CASSEGYEQYF

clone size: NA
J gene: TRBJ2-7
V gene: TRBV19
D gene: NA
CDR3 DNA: TGTGCCAGTAGTACGGGCCGATACGAGCAGTACTTC
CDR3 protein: CASSTGRYEQYF

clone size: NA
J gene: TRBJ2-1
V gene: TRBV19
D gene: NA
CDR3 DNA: TGTGCCAGTAGTATAGGAGTGCGGGACCTCTACAATGAGCAGTTCTTC
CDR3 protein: CASSIGVRDLYNEQFF

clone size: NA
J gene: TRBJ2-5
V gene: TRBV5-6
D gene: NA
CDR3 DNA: TGTGCCAGCAGCTTGAACTTCCAGGGTGAGACCCAGTACTTC
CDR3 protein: CASSLNFQGETQYF

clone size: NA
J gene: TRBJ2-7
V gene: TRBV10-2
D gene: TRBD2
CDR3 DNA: TGCGCCAGCAGCGGGACTAGCGGGAGGGTGGGGTACGAGCAGTACTTC
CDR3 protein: CASSGTSGRVGYEQYF